Below are 8 T cell receptor beta chains sequenced from a single sample in a study of PD-1 blockade in mismatch repair-deficient tumors. Method: immunoSEQ multiplex PCR; TCRdb's copy keeps in-frame clones and lacks some. This repertoire shows 100,000 to 150,000 clones, 88% found once; its top ten account for roughly 12%. The sequencing used peripheral blood, collected just under 74 weeks after starting pembrolizumab. The origin of the receptors is an adult with mismatch repair-deficient cancer.

This clone was detected only once. The rearrangement joins TRBV12-5 to TRBJ2-7, with a weak D call TRBD2 (7 bases). The CDR3 length is 15 residues. V lost 1 base and J 6 bases, leaving 16 bases between the germline ends. Germline CDR1 reads LGHNT; CDR2 reads FRNRAP. This CDR3 is CASGLAGGARGEQYF. The CDR3 coding sequence is TGTGCTAGTGGTTTGGCTGGGGGGGCTCGCGGCGAGCAGTACTTC.

The V and J genes are TRBV27 and TRBJ1-1; TRBD1 matches 8 bases. The V and J ends lost 4 bases and 5 bases, in that order; junction bases with no gene match: 9. Germline CDR1 reads MNHEY; CDR2 reads SMNVEV (reference sequence). CDR3 length: 15 residues. This chain's CDR3 is CASSSQTGAGTEAFF. The CDR3 DNA reads as TGTGCCAGCAGTTCCCAGACAGGGGCAGGAACTGAAGCTTTCTTT.

V usage is TRBV11-1 and J usage is TRBJ2-5, with 8 bases identical to TRBD2. Germline V CDR1 and CDR2: SGHAT, FQDESV (reference sequence). The CDR3 length is 15 residues. V dropped 0 bases and J dropped 5; count of bases not matched to a gene: 5. DNA of the CDR3: TGTGCCAGCAGCTTAGCGGTGGTAGCGGGGGAGACCCAGTACTTC. The encoded protein is CASSLAVVAGETQYF.

J is TRBJ2-5 and V is TRBV23-1; 9 bases align to TRBD1. TRBV23-1 is an ORF for which the function is uncertain. The CDR3 contains 20 residues. Unmatched junction bases numbered 20, after V lost 4 bases and J lost 2 bases. CDR3 region: CASSRSRDRVRANLQETQYF. CDR3 sequence (DNA): TGCGCCAGCAGTCGATCCCGGGACAGGGTCAGGGCTAACCTACAAGAGACCCAGTACTTC.

This clone was seen a single time. The V and J genes are TRBV11-2 and TRBJ2-7, with TRBD2 matching 10 bases. The CDR3 spans 15 residues. Looked up from germline, CDR1 is SGHAT and CDR2 is FQNNGV. The J segment lost 3 bases and the V segment lost 0 bases, leaving 2 bases of the junction unmatched. CDR3 loop: CASSLEASGSYEQYF. The CDR3 DNA sequence: TGTGCCAGCAGCTTAGAGGCTAGCGGGAGCTACGAGCAGTACTTC. Looking up the rest from reference TRBV11-2 and TRBJ2-7 gives the full variable domain: EAGVAQSPRYKIIEKRQSVAFWCNPISGHATLYWYQQILGQGPKLLIQFQNNGVVDDSQLPKDRFSAERLKGVDSTLKIQPAKLEDSAVYLCASSLEASGSYEQYFGPGTRLTVT.

The CDR3 DNA follows: TGTGCCAGCAGCTTGGAGGGGCAGACGTACACCGGGGAGCTGTTTTTT. Translating it yields CASSLEGQTYTGELFF. The chain carries TRBV5-8 and TRBJ2-2; possibly TRBD1 for D (5 bases). V was pared by 0 bases and J by 3 bases, with 12 bases between. The CDR3 totals 16 residues. Germline V gives CDR1 SGHTS, CDR2 YDEGEE.

The CDR3 loop reads CASSTSGASTDTQYF. The CDR3 region has the DNA TGTGCCAGCAGCACTAGCGGTGCTAGCACAGATACGCAGTATTTT. This chain uses TRBV9 with TRBJ2-3; 8 bases are a match to TRBD2. The CDR3 consists of 15 residues. The J segment lost 0 bases and the V segment lost 4 bases, leaving 4 bases of the junction unmatched. Germline CDR1 is SGDLS and CDR2 is YYNGEE.

The gene calls are TRBV7-8 and TRBJ2-7; D possibly uses TRBD1 or TRBD2 (6 bases each). The CDR3 is 17 residues long. In germline, CDR1 is SGHVS, CDR2 FQNEAQ. The germline V and J ends were trimmed by 3 bases and 6 bases, with 24 bases remaining between them. CDR3 amino acids: CASSFPRSGAILGEQYF. The CDR3 DNA follows: TGTGCCAGCAGCTTCCCAAGGTCGGGGGCGATTTTGGGCGAGCAGTACTTC.